The 3 T cell receptor beta chains in this list originate from one sample, sequenced in a study of blood T cell repertoires in COVID-19. Libraries were prepared by immunoSEQ multiplex PCR; TCRdb keeps only in-frame clonotypes and omits some of them. The table records around 250,000 clones, roughly four fifths of them present only once. Sequencing used peripheral blood. The origin of the receptors is a woman under 30 with acute or convalescent COVID-19.

The V call is TRBV7-3, the J call TRBJ1-2, with D possibly being TRBD1 (5 bases). Germline CDR1 is SGHTA and CDR2 is FQGTGA. V lost 1 base and J lost 6, with 9 bases in between. The CDR3 extends over 13 amino acids. CDR3 bases: TGTGCCAGCAGCTTAATGGCGGGGGATGGCTACACCTTC. As protein: CASSLMAGDGYTF.

The chain recombines TRBV6-2 or TRBV6-3 with TRBJ2-3; tentative D call: TRBD2 (5 bases). The CDR3 consists of 14 residues. V dropped 4 bases and J dropped 4 bases, with 12 bases sitting between them. Germline loops: CDR1 MNHEY, CDR2 SVGEGT. This chain's CDR3 is CASSFVAGSDTQYF. The CDR3 nucleotides are TGTGCCAGCAGTTTTGTGGCGGGTTCAGATACGCAGTATTTT.

The chain joins TRBV7-2 to TRBJ1-4; a possible D gene is TRBD1 (5 bases). The germline gives CDR1 SGHTA, CDR2 FQGNSA. This CDR3 is 14 amino acids long. The V and J ends lost 0 bases and 8 bases respectively, with 10 bases between them. CDR3 residues: CASSLAGAREKLFF. The CDR3 DNA follows: TGTGCCAGCAGCTTAGCAGGGGCTAGAGAAAAACTGTTTTTT.